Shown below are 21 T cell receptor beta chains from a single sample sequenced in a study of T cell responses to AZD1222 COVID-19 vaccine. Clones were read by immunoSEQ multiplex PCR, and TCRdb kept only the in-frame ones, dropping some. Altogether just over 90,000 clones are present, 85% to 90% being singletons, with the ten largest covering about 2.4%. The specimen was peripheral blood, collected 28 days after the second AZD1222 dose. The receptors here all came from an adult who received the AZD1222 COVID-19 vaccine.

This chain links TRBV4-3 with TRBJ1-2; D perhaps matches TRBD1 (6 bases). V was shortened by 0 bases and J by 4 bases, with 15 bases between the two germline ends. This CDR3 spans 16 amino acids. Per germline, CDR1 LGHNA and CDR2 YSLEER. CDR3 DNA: TGCGCCAGCAGCCAAGAACTGGGGGCCATGGGCTATGGCTACACCTTC. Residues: CASSQELGAMGYGYTF.

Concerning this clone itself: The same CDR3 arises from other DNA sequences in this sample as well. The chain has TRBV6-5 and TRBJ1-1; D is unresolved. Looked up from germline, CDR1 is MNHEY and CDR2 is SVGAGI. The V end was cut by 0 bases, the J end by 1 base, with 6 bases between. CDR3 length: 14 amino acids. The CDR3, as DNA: TGTGCCAGCAGTTACTCGGGAGGGAACACTGAAGCTTTCTTT. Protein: CASSYSGGNTEAFF.

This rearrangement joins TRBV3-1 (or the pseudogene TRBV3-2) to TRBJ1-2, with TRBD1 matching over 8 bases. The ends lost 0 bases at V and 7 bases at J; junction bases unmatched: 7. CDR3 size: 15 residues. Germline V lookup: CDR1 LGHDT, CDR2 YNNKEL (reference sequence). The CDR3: CASSQEWQGALGYTF. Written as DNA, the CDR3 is TGTGCCAGCAGCCAAGAGTGGCAGGGGGCGCTTGGCTACACCTTC.

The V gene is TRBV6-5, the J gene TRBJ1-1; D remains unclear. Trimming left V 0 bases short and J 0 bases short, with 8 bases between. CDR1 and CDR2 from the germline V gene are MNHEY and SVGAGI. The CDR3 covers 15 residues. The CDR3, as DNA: TGTGCCAGCAGTTACTCGGCAGACTTGAACACTGAAGCTTTCTTT. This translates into CASSYSADLNTEAFF.

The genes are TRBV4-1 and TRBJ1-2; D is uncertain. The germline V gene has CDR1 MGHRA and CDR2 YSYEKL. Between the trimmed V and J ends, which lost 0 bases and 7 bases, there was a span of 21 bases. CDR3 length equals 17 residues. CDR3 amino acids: CASSQEGSDAGLGGYTF. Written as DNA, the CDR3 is TGCGCCAGCAGCCAAGAAGGGTCCGACGCCGGACTAGGTGGCTACACCTTC.

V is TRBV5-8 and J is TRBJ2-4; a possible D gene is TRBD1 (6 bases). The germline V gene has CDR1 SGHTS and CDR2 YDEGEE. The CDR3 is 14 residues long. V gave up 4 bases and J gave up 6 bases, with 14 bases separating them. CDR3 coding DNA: TGTGCCAGCAGCCCCCTCACAGGGATAAACATTCAGTACTTC. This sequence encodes CASSPLTGINIQYF.

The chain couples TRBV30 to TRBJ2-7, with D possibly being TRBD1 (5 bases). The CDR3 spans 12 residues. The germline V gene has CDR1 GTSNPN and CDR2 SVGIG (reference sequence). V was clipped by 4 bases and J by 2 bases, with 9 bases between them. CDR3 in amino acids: CAWTSGTYEQYF. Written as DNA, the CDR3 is TGTGCCTGGACGTCAGGGACCTACGAGCAGTACTTC.

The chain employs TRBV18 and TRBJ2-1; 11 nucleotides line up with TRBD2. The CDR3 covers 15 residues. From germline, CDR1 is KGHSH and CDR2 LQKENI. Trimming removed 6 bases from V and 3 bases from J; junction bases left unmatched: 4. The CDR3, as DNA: TGTGCCAGCTCCCCCGGGACTAGCGGCTACAATGAGCAGTTCTTC. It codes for CASSPGTSGYNEQFF.

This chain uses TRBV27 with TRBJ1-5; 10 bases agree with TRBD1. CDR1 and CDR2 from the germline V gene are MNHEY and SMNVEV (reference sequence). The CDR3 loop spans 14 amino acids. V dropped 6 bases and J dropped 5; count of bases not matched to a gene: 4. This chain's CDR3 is CASSPGTGDQPQHF. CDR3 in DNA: TGTGCCAGCAGCCCCGGGACAGGGGATCAGCCCCAGCATTTT.

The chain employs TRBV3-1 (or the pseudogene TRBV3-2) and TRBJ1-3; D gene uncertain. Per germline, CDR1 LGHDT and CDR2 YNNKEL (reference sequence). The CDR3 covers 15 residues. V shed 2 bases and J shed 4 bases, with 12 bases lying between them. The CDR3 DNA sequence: TGTGCCAGCAGCCAATTTTCCGGACGGGGAAACACCATATATTTT. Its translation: CASSQFSGRGNTIYF.

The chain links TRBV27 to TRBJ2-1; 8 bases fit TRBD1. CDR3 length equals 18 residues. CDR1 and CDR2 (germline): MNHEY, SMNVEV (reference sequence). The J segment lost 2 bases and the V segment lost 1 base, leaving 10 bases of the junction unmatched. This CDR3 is CASSLYYPGTGPYNEQFF. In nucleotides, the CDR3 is TGTGCCAGCAGTTTATACTACCCCGGGACAGGCCCCTACAATGAGCAGTTCTTC.

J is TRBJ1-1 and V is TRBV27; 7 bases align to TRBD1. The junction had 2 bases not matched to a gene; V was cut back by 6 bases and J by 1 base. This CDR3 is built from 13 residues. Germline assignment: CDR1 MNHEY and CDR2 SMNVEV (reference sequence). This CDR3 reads CASSWDRNTEAFF. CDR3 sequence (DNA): TGTGCCAGCAGCTGGGACAGGAACACTGAAGCTTTCTTT.

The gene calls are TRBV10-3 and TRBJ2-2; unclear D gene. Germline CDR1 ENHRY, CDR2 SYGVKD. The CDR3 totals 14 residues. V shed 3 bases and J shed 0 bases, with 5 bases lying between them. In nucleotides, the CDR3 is TGTGCCATCAGTGACAGGACGAACACCGGGGAGCTGTTTTTT. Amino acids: CAISDRTNTGELFF.

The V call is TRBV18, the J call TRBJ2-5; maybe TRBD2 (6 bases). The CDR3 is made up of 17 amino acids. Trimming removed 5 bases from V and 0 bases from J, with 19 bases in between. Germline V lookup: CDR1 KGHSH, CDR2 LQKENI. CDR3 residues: CASSFLTGTRNQETQYF. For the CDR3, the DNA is TGTGCCAGCTCATTCTTGACCGGGACTCGAAACCAAGAGACCCAGTACTTC.

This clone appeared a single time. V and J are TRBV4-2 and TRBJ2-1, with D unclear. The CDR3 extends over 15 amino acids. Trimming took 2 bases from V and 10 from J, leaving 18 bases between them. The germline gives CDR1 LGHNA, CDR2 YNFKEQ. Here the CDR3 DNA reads TGTGCCAGCAGCCAAAAAACTACCCAGGTGAGGGAGCAGTTCTTC. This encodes CASSQKTTQVREQFF.

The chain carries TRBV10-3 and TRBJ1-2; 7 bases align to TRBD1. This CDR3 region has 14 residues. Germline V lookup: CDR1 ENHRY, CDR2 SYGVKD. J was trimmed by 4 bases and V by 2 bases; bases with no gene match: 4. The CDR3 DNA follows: TGTGCCATCAGTGAGCAGGGGGACGGCTATGGCTACACCTTC. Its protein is CAISEQGDGYGYTF.

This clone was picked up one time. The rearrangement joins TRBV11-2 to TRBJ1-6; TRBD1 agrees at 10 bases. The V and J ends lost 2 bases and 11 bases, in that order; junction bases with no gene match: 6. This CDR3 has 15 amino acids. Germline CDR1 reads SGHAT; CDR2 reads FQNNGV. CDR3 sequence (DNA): TGTGCCAGCAGCTTAACGGACAGGGGGATAACACCCCTCCACTTT. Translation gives CASSLTDRGITPLHF.

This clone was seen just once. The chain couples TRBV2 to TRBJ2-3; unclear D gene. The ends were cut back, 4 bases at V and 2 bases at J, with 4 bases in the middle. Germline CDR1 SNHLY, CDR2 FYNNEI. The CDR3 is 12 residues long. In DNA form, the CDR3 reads TGTGCCAGCAGTGCGACCACAGATACGCAGTATTTT. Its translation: CASSATTDTQYF.

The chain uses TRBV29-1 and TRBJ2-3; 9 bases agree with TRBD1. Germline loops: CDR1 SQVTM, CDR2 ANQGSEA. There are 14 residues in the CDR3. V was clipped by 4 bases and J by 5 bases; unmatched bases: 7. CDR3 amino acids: CSVGGTGSLDTQYF. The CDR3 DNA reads TGCAGCGTTGGGGGGACAGGGTCGTTAGATACGCAGTATTTT.

CDR3 bases: TGTGCCAGCTCCAACGGGCAAAATTCACCCCTCCACTTT. The encoded protein is CASSNGQNSPLHF. V and J are TRBV18 and TRBJ1-6; D gene uncertain. CDR3 size: 13 residues. The V end lost 6 bases, the J end lost 7 bases, and 10 bases lay between the germline ends. Germline CDR1 reads KGHSH; CDR2 reads LQKENI.

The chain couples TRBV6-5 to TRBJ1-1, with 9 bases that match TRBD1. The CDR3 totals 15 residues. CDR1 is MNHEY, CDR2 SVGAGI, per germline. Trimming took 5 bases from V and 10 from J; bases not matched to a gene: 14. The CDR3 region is CASSTGGGTGILAFF. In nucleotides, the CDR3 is TGTGCCAGCAGTACGGGGGGCGGGACAGGGATCTTAGCTTTCTTT.